The 5 T cell receptor beta chains below were found in one sample sequenced in a study of T cell changes during pregnancy in multiple sclerosis. Assay: immunoSEQ multiplex PCR; the TCRdb copy retains only in-frame clones and omits some. The sample has 42,000 or so clones, almost 95% seen once. Sequences were derived from CD4+ T cells from peripheral blood mononuclear cells, sampled after pregnancy. The receptors originated from a female donor with multiple sclerosis, enrolled in a pregnancy study.

The gene calls are TRBV27 and TRBJ2-1; no firm D call. Germline CDR1 MNHEY, CDR2 SMNVEV (reference sequence). CDR3 size: 14 residues. Trimming left V 5 bases short and J 2 bases short, with 10 bases between. CDR3 protein: CASSPVAAYNEQFF. CDR3 DNA sequence: TGTGCCAGCAGTCCGGTAGCAGCCTACAATGAGCAGTTCTTC.

J is TRBJ2-1 and V is TRBV27; 8 bases align to TRBD2. There are 14 residues in the CDR3. V gave up 3 bases and J gave up 4 bases; unmatched junction bases: 2. Germline values: CDR1 MNHEY, CDR2 SMNVEV (reference sequence). CDR3 sequence (DNA): TGTGCCAGCAGTTTTGCTAGCGGGTACAATGAGCAGTTCTTC. Its protein is CASSFASGYNEQFF.

The chain uses TRBV2 and TRBJ1-6; D ambiguous. The CDR3 is 14 residues long. V lost 3 bases and J 10 bases, leaving 13 bases between the germline ends. Germline V gene lookup returns CDR1 SNHLY and CDR2 FYNNEI. CDR3 DNA: TGTGCCAGCAGTGAGGGCCGCCCCTCCTCACCCCTCCACTTT. It is translated as CASSEGRPSSPLHF.

This clone is a singleton in its sample. The rearrangement links TRBV18 to TRBJ1-2; D uncertain. This CDR3 is built from 15 residues. Germline-derived CDR1 and CDR2 are KGHSH and LQKENI. Deletions cut 5 bases from V and 4 bases from J, with 17 bases between. CDR3 in DNA: TGTGCCAGCTCAACCGGAGGGCGTGGTAGCTATGGCTACACCTTC. This sequence encodes CASSTGGRGSYGYTF.

This clone was counted once. The chain has TRBV21-1 and TRBJ2-3; the D call TRBD1 from the table was never checked on the DNA. TRBV21-1 is recorded as a pseudogene. The CDR3 extends over 14 amino acids. The chain's CDR3 is CARKGDRGTDTQYF. The CDR3 DNA reads as TGTGCCAGGAAAGGGGACAGGGGCACAGATACGCAGTATTTT.